This paragraph covers one T cell receptor beta chain sequence. These data come from a study of shared clonotypes between healthy human individuals. Method: immunoSEQ multiplex PCR; TCRdb's copy keeps in-frame clones and lacks some. The data show over 850,000 clones, with 70% to 80% seen just once and approximately 0.5% held by the top ten. The germline CDR1 and CDR2 sequences are SGHRS and YFSETQ. The germline V and J ends were trimmed by 4 bases and 0 bases, with 14 bases remaining between them. This CDR3 is 16 amino acids long. The TCR originated in a man between 18 and 29 years old in good health. Some clones in this sample may be carry-over from other donors' samples. The rearrangement uses TRBV5-1 and TRBJ1-3; no definite D call. Sequenced sample: memory CD4+ T cells from PBMCs. Subset reported: CD45RA-negative fraction. The DNA of the CDR3 is TGCGCCAGCAGCATTAGTCCACCCGACTCTGGAAACACCATATATTTT. The encoded protein is CASSISPPDSGNTIYF.